This T cell receptor (beta chain) originates from a study of PD-L1 blockade in urothelial cancer. About the study: Enrolled patients had been treated previously with 0 to 3 chemotherapy regimens. Among blood samples, the median T cell count was approximately 150,000.

Per-patient samples, pretreatment and on-treatment, numbered 1 to 8. The protocol was immunoSEQ multiplex PCR, while the TCRdb copy is restricted to in-frame clones and leaves out a portion. The repertoire holds just over 50,000 clones, with 77% as singletons. As for this clone: Its matching antigen is unknown.

V lost 6 bases to trimming and J lost 5 bases, with 25 bases between them. This CDR3 is 17 amino acids long. Germline V gives CDR1 PRHDT, CDR2 FYEKMQ (reference sequence). Study-wide results and limits: A below-median TCR clonality in blood before treatment predicted better survival.

The TCR sequence derives from a man between 65 and 85 years old with urothelial cancer. The sequencing used PBMCs, collected around atezolizumab (anti-PD-L1) treatment. The chain employs TRBV13 and TRBJ2-5; D call uncertain. The CDR3 protein is CASSFSSQVRRWETQYF. As DNA, the CDR3 is TGTGCCAGCAGTTTTTCCAGCCAGGTACGCCGGTGGGAGACCCAGTACTTC.